The source of this TCR beta chain is a study of blood T cell repertoires in COVID-19. Across the whole study: Acute-phase and convalescent COVID-19 samples originated in the United States, Italy and Spain. T cells, B-cell-depleted T cells, or PBMCs provided the cDNA or gDNA that served as material.

Germline CDR1 and CDR2: MNHEY and SVGAGI. J gave up 6 bases and V 6 bases, and 2 bases lay outside the gene matches. The CDR3 extends over 12 amino acids. As handled by the study authors: Amplifying reference gene primers gave estimates of nucleated cell counts. Clones were read by immunoSEQ multiplex PCR, and TCRdb kept only the in-frame ones, dropping some. For V, J and clone size, that table is used; D and trimming come from the DNA. The sample carries 130,000 to 150,000 clones, about 86% recorded once. The sequenced material came from peripheral blood. The genes are TRBV6-5 and TRBJ2-1; TRBD2 aligns across 7 bases. This TCR was recovered from a human donor in a cohort sampled during active COVID-19. CDR3 loop: CASRASGNEQFF. CDR3 nucleotide sequence: TGTGCCAGCAGGGCTAGCGGCAATGAGCAGTTCTTC.